This record concerns one TCR beta chain sequence. The antigen is unknown. TCRdb re-derived calls from the 5' RACE reads in MiXCR, one entry per CDR3 protein. The sample records 500,000 to 550,000 distinct CDR3 sequences, approximately 11% being singletons. The sample comes from a study of CD8 T cells in ankylosing spondylitis. Whole-study results and caveats: What seemed typical of ankylosing spondylitis blood was a TCR beta motif built from 8 or 9 highly homologous variants.

Per the germline V gene, CDR1 is SGHVS and CDR2 is FQNEAQ. The CDR3 is 15 residues long. V was pared by 6 bases and J by 6 bases, with 7 bases of the junction left unmatched. The chain joins TRBV7-8 to TRBJ1-6; the match to TRBD1 covers 8 bases. The sequence was collected from a male donor with ankylosing spondylitis. The source material was blood, either unsorted or a sorted T cell fraction (not recorded which). The CDR3 bases are TGTGCCAGCAGTTCGACAGGGGATTTTAATTCACCCCTCCACTTT. It yields the protein CASSSTGDFNSPLHF.